This T cell receptor beta chain derives from a study of blood T cell repertoires in COVID-19. Method: immunoSEQ multiplex PCR; TCRdb's copy keeps in-frame clones and lacks some. Of hundreds of thousands of clones in the sample, around 80% were seen once. This clone showed up just once. Input material: peripheral blood. The receptor's source is a woman older than 75 with active or convalescent COVID-19.

This CDR3 is CASSPGDRPNQPQHF. DNA of the CDR3: TGCGCCAGCAGCCCGGGAGATAGGCCCAATCAGCCCCAGCATTTT. The chain combines TRBV5-1 with TRBJ1-5, with D unclear. This CDR3 contains 15 residues. V shed 4 bases and J shed 3 bases, with 14 bases lying between them. Germline values: CDR1 SGHRS, CDR2 YFSETQ.